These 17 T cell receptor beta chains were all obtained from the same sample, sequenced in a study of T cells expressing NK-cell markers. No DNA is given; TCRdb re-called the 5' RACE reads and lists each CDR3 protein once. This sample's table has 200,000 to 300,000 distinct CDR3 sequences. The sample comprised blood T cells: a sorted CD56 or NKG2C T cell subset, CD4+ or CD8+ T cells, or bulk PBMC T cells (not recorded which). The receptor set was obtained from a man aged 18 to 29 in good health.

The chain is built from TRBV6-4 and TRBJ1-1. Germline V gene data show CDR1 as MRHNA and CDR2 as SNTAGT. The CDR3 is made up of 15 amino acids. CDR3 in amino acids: CASRVVGELNTEAFF.

The CDR3 loop is CASSLAGAPEAFF. The rearrangement joins TRBV5-5 to TRBJ1-1; TCRdb proposes TRBD1, but this gene call is untestable without DNA. The CDR3 extends over 13 amino acids. Germline V lookup: CDR1 SGHKS, CDR2 YYEKEE (reference sequence).

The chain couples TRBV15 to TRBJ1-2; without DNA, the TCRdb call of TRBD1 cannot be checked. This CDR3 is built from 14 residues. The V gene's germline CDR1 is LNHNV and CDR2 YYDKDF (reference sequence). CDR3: CATSTRGTGRGYTF.

CDR3 sequence: CASSLYSRGPIDEQFF. The V and J genes are TRBV7-2 and TRBJ2-1; TCRdb designates TRBD2, a call that cannot be tested without DNA. Germline V gives CDR1 SGHTA, CDR2 FQGNSA. This CDR3 has 16 residues.

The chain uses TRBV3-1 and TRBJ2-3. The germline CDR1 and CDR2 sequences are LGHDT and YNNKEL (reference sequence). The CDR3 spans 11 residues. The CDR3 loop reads CASSRKGTQYF.

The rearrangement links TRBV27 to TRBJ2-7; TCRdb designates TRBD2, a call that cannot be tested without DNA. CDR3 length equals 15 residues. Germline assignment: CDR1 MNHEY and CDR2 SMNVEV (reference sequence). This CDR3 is CASSLISGTTREQYF.

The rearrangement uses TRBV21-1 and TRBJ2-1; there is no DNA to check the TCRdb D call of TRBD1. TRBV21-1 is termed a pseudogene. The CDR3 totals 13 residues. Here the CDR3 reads CARGIQGHNEQFF.

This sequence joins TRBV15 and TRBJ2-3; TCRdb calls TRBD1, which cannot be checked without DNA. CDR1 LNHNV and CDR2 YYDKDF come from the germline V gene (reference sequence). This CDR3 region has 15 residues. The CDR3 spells CATSRNLGQADTQYF.

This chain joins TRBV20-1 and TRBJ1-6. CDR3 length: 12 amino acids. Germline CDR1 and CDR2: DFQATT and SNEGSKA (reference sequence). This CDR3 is CSAVHRNSPLHF.

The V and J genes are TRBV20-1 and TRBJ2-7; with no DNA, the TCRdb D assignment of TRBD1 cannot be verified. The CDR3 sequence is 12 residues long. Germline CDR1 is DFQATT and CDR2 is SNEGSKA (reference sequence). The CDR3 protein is CSAAQGVGEQYF.

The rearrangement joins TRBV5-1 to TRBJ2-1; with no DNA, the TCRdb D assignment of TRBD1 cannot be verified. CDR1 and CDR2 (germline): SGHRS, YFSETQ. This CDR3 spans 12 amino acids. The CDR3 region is CASSPRQQTQFF.

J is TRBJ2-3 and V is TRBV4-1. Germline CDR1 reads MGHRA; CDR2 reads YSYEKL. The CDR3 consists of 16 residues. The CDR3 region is CASSQEAVVPTDTQYF.

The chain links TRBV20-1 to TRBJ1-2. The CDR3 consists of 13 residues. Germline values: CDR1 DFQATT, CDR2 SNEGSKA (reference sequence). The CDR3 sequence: CSAREQGLGGYTF.

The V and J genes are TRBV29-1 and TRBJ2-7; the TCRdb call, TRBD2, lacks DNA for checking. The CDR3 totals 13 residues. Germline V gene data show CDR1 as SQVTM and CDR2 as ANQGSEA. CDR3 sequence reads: CSVAGLAPHEQYF.

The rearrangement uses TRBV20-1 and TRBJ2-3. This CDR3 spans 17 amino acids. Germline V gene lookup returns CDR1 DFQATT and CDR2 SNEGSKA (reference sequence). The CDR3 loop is CSARGVGHLVSTDTQYF.

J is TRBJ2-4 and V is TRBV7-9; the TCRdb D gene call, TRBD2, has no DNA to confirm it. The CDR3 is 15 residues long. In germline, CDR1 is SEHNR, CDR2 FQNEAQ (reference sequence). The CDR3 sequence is CASSLSSGMVNIQYF.

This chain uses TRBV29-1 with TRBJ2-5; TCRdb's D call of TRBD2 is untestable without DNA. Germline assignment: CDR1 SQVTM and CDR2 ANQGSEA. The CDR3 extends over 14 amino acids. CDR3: CSVLGLAGLETQYF.